This entry features one T cell receptor (beta chain) sequence. The data are from a study of blood T cell repertoires in COVID-19. Study in general: Sources were T cells, B-cell-depleted T cells, or PBMCs; the material itself was cDNA or gDNA.

Those who participated ranged in age from about 18 to 89 years and resided in about two dozen US areas. Up to 2 weeks before entering the study, exposed participants had met a COVID-19 case. Germline CDR1 and CDR2: LGHNA and YSLEER. V gave up 0 bases and J gave up 3 bases; unmatched junction bases: 5. CDR3 length: 16 residues. Using immunoSEQ multiplex PCR, the repertoire was profiled, and TCRdb retains in-frame clones only, with some absent. The sample lists around 320,000 clones, 90% to 95% seen once, with about 4.2% in the top ten. The sequenced sample was PBMCs or T cells enriched from blood (not recorded which). This chain joins TRBV4-3 and TRBJ2-7; 10 bases fit TRBD2. This TCR came from a young woman who had been exposed to COVID-19. In DNA, the CDR3 is TGCGCCAGCAGCCAAGATGGGATAGCGGGGGGCTACGAGCAGTACTTC. It codes for CASSQDGIAGGYEQYF.